These 31 T cell receptor beta chains came from one sample sequenced in a study of identical twins (dated by TCRdb to about 2016). Receptor amplification or capture employed 5' RACE. The data were produced on an Illumina HiSeq 2000. TCRdb reran the public reads through fastp at Q25 and MiXCR, keeping productive beta chains. Each record represents a unique CDR3 protein, reported with the most common genes and DNA among its rows. Counted in this sample were around 550,000 distinct CDR3 sequences; around 15% of them appeared once. Clones ranked in the top ten supply less than 0.5% of the sample. These same data were also listed under a study on yellow fever vaccine responses in identical twins.

Sequences were obtained from CD4+ T cells sorted from blood. The origin of the receptors is a woman aged 18-30 years in good health.

The rearrangement joins TRBV28 to TRBJ2-5; no reliable D call. This CDR3 region has 13 residues. The germline CDR1 and CDR2 sequences are MDHEN and SYDVKM. The V and J ends lost 3 bases and 5 bases respectively, with 10 bases between them. The CDR3 DNA follows: TGTGCCAGCAGTTTCTCGCACTACGAGACCCAGTACTTC. This codes for CASSFSHYETQYF. Based on the CDR3 plus reference TRBV28 and TRBJ2-5, the full variable domain is DVKVTQSSRYLVKRTGEKVFLECVQDMDHENMFWYRQDPGLGLRLIYFSYDVKMKEKGDIPEGYSVSREKKERFSLILESASTNQTSMYLCASSFSHYETQYFGPGTRLLVL.

The chain joins TRBV19 to TRBJ2-2; D uncertain. The CDR3 contains 13 residues. V lost 5 bases, J lost 5 bases, and 9 bases lay in between. From germline, CDR1 is LNHDA and CDR2 SQIVND (reference sequence). CDR3 bases: TGTGCCAGTAGTCTTATACAGACCGGGGAGCTGTTTTTT. Its translation is CASSLIQTGELFF.

The V gene is TRBV7-7, the J gene TRBJ2-1; the D call may be TRBD1 or TRBD2 (5 bases each). V dropped 5 bases and J dropped 7 bases, with 24 bases sitting between them. The CDR3 covers 17 residues. The germline V gene encodes CDR1 SSHAT and CDR2 FNYEAQ (reference sequence). The CDR3, as DNA: TGTGCCAGCAGCCCCTTCCCGAGGGGCTCCTGGGTTAATGAGCAGTTCTTC. The encoded protein is CASSPFPRGSWVNEQFF.

This clonotype has more than one count but fewer than ten. This chain connects TRBV10-3 to TRBJ2-3; D uncertain. V lost 4 bases and J lost 5, with 19 bases in between. The length of the CDR3 is 16 residues. From germline, CDR1 is ENHRY and CDR2 SYGVKD. The CDR3 is CAISGRSSDYGDTQYF. CDR3 bases: TGTGCCATCAGTGGACGAAGCTCAGATTATGGAGATACGCAGTATTTT.

This clonotype showed up just a few times. The V and J genes are TRBV24-1 and TRBJ2-2, with 9 nucleotides matching TRBD2. This CDR3 contains 14 residues. The junction had 1 base not matched to a gene; V was cut back by 6 bases and J by 3 bases. Germline V gives CDR1 KGHDR, CDR2 SFDVKD. As DNA, the CDR3 is TGTGCCACCAGTACTAGCGGGTACACCGGGGAGCTGTTTTTT. As protein: CATSTSGYTGELFF.

This clonotype came up a few times. The chain carries TRBV20-1 and TRBJ2-5, with D maybe TRBD2 (5 bases). V lost 5 bases to trimming and J lost 1 base, with 29 bases between them. Germline values: CDR1 DFQATT, CDR2 SNEGSKA (reference sequence). There are 19 residues in the CDR3. CDR3 region: CSARLAATILRGSQETQYF. CDR3 in DNA: TGCAGTGCTCGCCTAGCAGCCACTATCCTCCGAGGAAGCCAAGAGACCCAGTACTTC.

This clonotype was counted between two and nine times. J is TRBJ2-5 and V is TRBV9; either TRBD1 or TRBD2 may supply D (6 bases each). The CDR3 totals 16 residues. CDR1 and CDR2 from the germline V gene are SGDLS and YYNGEE. Deletions cut 2 bases from V and 2 bases from J, with 16 bases between. The chain's CDR3 is CASSVGAGTTQETQYF. CDR3 coding DNA: TGTGCCAGCAGCGTTGGGGCGGGGACAACGCAAGAGACCCAGTACTTC.

The chain couples TRBV7-6 to TRBJ1-2; 7 bases map to TRBD1. V was pared by 5 bases and J by 8 bases, with 14 bases of the junction left unmatched. The CDR3 has 15 amino acids. Germline-derived CDR1 and CDR2 are SGHVS and FNYEAQ. CDR3 nucleotide sequence: TGTGCCAGCAGCATATGGGACAGCCGGGCCGGGGGCTACACCTTC. This encodes CASSIWDSRAGGYTF.

This clonotype occurred a few times. The chain carries TRBV24-1 and TRBJ2-1, with 16 positions matching TRBD2. V was pared by 4 bases and J by 2 bases, with 7 bases of the junction left unmatched. The CDR3 extends over 19 amino acids. The V gene's germline CDR1 is KGHDR and CDR2 SFDVKD. The CDR3 protein is CATSDRGTSGRGTYNEQFF. In nucleotides, the CDR3 is TGTGCCACCAGTGACCGTGGGACTAGCGGGAGGGGGACCTACAATGAGCAGTTCTTC.

This chain links TRBV28 with TRBJ2-5; 16 nucleotides align to TRBD2. The germline gives CDR1 MDHEN, CDR2 SYDVKM. The junction had 15 bases not matched to a gene; V was cut back by 5 bases and J by 6 bases. There are 19 residues in the CDR3. CDR3 residues: CASSPSPGLAGGVQQTQYF. Here the CDR3 DNA reads TGTGCCAGCAGTCCCTCGCCGGGACTAGCGGGGGGGGTGCAACAGACCCAGTACTTC.

The CDR3 reads CASSLQISGTGELFF. In DNA, the CDR3 is TGTGCCAGCAGCTTACAAATCAGCGGAACCGGGGAGCTGTTTTTT. The chain uses TRBV7-6 and TRBJ2-2, with a possible D match to TRBD2 (5 bases). Germline V gives CDR1 SGHVS, CDR2 FNYEAQ. This CDR3 is 15 amino acids long. With 2 bases removed from V and 5 bases from J, the gap between germline ends came to 12 bases. Full variable domain (missing parts from reference TRBV7-6 and TRBJ2-2): GAGVSQSPRYKVTKRGQDVALRCDPISGHVSLYWYRQALGQGPEFLTYFNYEAQQDKSGLPNDRFSAERPEGSISTLTIQRTEQRDSAMYRCASSLQISGTGELFFGEGSRLTVL.

V gene TRBV11-2 combines with J gene TRBJ2-1; D uncertain. The length of the CDR3 is 15 residues. Trimming pared 1 base from V and 2 bases from J, leaving 9 bases between. CDR1 and CDR2 from the germline V gene are SGHAT and FQNNGV. CDR3 amino acids: CASSLGDTAYNEQFF. Here the CDR3 DNA reads TGTGCCAGCAGCTTAGGTGATACAGCCTACAATGAGCAGTTCTTC.

The CDR3 protein is CASSLGSSDGNTIYF. The CDR3 bases are TGTGCCAGCAGCCTTGGATCATCGGACGGAAACACCATATATTTT. V gene TRBV3-1 combines with J gene TRBJ1-3, with D unclear. Germline V gives CDR1 LGHDT, CDR2 YNNKEL (reference sequence). CDR3 length equals 15 residues. The V gene lost 4 bases and the J gene lost 4 bases, with 14 bases spanning the gap.

The gene calls are TRBV6-2 or TRBV6-3 and TRBJ2-7; TRBD1 matches at 10 bases. Looked up from germline, CDR1 is MNHEY and CDR2 is SVGEGT. This CDR3 region has 15 residues. Trimming cost V 6 bases and J 2 bases; bases outside gene matches: 7. The CDR3 reads CASSTPGQGTYEQYF. The CDR3 coding sequence is TGTGCCAGCAGCACCCCGGGACAGGGGACCTACGAGCAGTACTTC.

J is TRBJ2-7 and V is TRBV7-6; D unresolved. V was cut by 5 bases and J by 4 bases, with 18 bases left in between. This CDR3 has 15 amino acids. Germline V gene lookup returns CDR1 SGHVS and CDR2 FNYEAQ. The CDR3 DNA reads TGTGCCAGCAGCAAAGACCTTGGGTTCGGGTACGAGCAGTACTTC. Translating gives CASSKDLGFGYEQYF.

This clonotype was recorded a few times. The chain couples TRBV6-1 to TRBJ2-1; 12 bases are a match to TRBD2. The J segment lost 4 bases and the V segment lost 8 bases, leaving 6 bases of the junction unmatched. The CDR3 loop spans 15 amino acids. Germline V gives CDR1 MNHNS, CDR2 SASEGT. CDR3 amino acids: CASGGLAGKYNEQFF. The DNA of the CDR3 is TGTGCCAGCGGCGGACTAGCGGGGAAATACAATGAGCAGTTCTTC.

This clonotype was detected only a few times. The DNA for the CDR3 is TGCAGTGCTAGAGATTCGACTAGCGGGAGGGTTTACAATGAGCAGTTCTTC. Translated: CSARDSTSGRVYNEQFF. J is TRBJ2-1 and V is TRBV20-1; 14 nucleotides match TRBD2. The J segment lost 4 bases and the V segment lost 0 bases, leaving 5 bases of the junction unmatched. The CDR3 length is 17 residues. Germline V CDR1 and CDR2: DFQATT, SNEGSKA (reference sequence).

This clonotype was seen at least ten times. The chain carries TRBV7-2 and TRBJ2-3; tentatively, D is TRBD2 (6 bases). The CDR3 covers 15 residues. V lost 1 base, J lost 8 bases, and 16 bases lay in between. Germline loops: CDR1 SGHTA, CDR2 FQGNSA. Here the CDR3 DNA reads TGTGCCAGCAGCTTAGTAGCGGCCCTTGAGGTTACGCAGTATTTT. This encodes CASSLVAALEVTQYF.

This clonotype was seen a handful of times. This chain links TRBV11-2 with TRBJ2-7; TRBD2 is a possible D gene (6 bases). V was shortened by 5 bases and J by 3 bases, with 17 bases between the two germline ends. The length of the CDR3 is 15 residues. CDR1 and CDR2 (germline): SGHAT, FQNNGV. The chain's CDR3 is CASSPTRLVFYEQYF. The CDR3 DNA reads TGTGCCAGCAGCCCCACCCGACTAGTTTTCTACGAGCAGTACTTC.

This chain joins TRBV20-1 and TRBJ2-1; 11 positions agree with TRBD1. Germline V lookup: CDR1 DFQATT, CDR2 SNEGSKA (reference sequence). Trimming removed 2 bases from V and 5 bases from J; junction bases left unmatched: 5. The CDR3 has 15 amino acids. The CDR3: CSARNPGQGDNEQFF. CDR3 coding DNA: TGCAGTGCTAGAAACCCGGGACAGGGGGACAATGAGCAGTTCTTC.

This clonotype was recorded a few times. V is TRBV3-1 and J is TRBJ1-1; D uncertain. CDR3 length: 12 amino acids. The germline gives CDR1 LGHDT, CDR2 YNNKEL (reference sequence). With 4 bases removed from V and 11 bases from J, the gap between germline ends came to 14 bases. CDR3 region: CASSPGSASAFF. The CDR3 region has the DNA TGTGCCAGCAGCCCCGGGTCAGCCTCTGCTTTCTTT.

In its sample, this clonotype was seen once. The chain combines TRBV7-6 with TRBJ2-3, with 7 positions matching TRBD1. The CDR3 runs to 13 residues. CDR1 and CDR2 from the germline V gene are SGHVS and FNYEAQ. Unmatched junction bases numbered 2, after V lost 6 bases and J lost 2 bases. CDR3 bases: TGTGCCAGCAGGGGGACAGTCACAGATACGCAGTATTTT. The encoded protein is CASRGTVTDTQYF.

This clonotype has a count of ten or more. J is TRBJ2-3 and V is TRBV28, with a possible D match to TRBD1 (5 bases). The CDR3 is made up of 17 amino acids. The germline V gene encodes CDR1 MDHEN and CDR2 SYDVKM. Trimming removed 6 bases from V and 1 base from J, with 20 bases in between. The CDR3 spells CASSTLTDLEGTDTQYF. CDR3 coding DNA: TGTGCCAGCAGCACCTTGACAGACCTCGAAGGCACAGATACGCAGTATTTT.

This clonotype has a handful of counts. The J gene is TRBJ2-1, the V gene TRBV5-8, with TRBD2 matching over 13 bases. The length of the CDR3 is 16 residues. CDR1 SGHTS and CDR2 YDEGEE come from the germline V gene. V shed 5 bases, J shed 10 bases, and the junction held 12 bases outside the gene matches. The CDR3 protein is CASRREGLAGKGEQFF. As DNA, the CDR3 is TGTGCCAGCAGAAGAGAGGGACTAGCGGGGAAAGGGGAGCAGTTCTTC.

The chain links TRBV12-3 or TRBV12-4 to TRBJ1-6; D is undetermined. The CDR3 length is 14 residues. Between the trimmed V and J ends, which lost 2 bases and 6 bases, there was a span of 8 bases. This chain's CDR3 is CASSLLQSNSPLHF. CDR3 nucleotide sequence: TGTGCCAGCAGTTTATTGCAGTCTAATTCACCCCTCCACTTT.

The chain is built from TRBV5-4 and TRBJ1-1; no definite D call. Trimming took off 3 bases at V and 1 base at J, with 10 bases between the two ends. The CDR3 has 14 residues. Germline V CDR1 and CDR2: SGHNT, YYREEE (reference sequence). The CDR3: CASSSLRQNTEAFF. In nucleotides, the CDR3 is TGTGCCAGCAGCTCACTTCGCCAGAACACTGAAGCTTTCTTT.

This clonotype was observed at least ten times. V gene TRBV5-1 combines with J gene TRBJ1-1, with 10 nucleotides matching TRBD1. CDR1 and CDR2 (germline): SGHRS, YFSETQ. The V segment lost 1 base and the J segment 1 base; nucleotides outside the gene matches: 1. This CDR3 region has 15 residues. The chain's CDR3 is CASSLRTGGNTEAFF. The CDR3 DNA is TGCGCCAGCAGCTTGAGGACAGGGGGGAACACTGAAGCTTTCTTT.

The rearrangement joins TRBV20-1 to TRBJ2-3; D is possibly TRBD1 or TRBD2 (5 bases each). The V end was cut by 3 bases, the J end by 2 bases, with 21 bases between. The CDR3 has 17 residues. Germline CDR1 and CDR2: DFQATT and SNEGSKA (reference sequence). In DNA form, the CDR3 reads TGCAGTGCTAGTTTCGGGGCAGGTTTCCAACACACAGATACGCAGTATTTT. Encoded protein: CSASFGAGFQHTDTQYF.

V usage is TRBV7-9 and J usage is TRBJ2-5; TRBD2 might be the D (5 bases). Trimming cost V 1 base and J 4 bases, with 10 bases left between them. Germline CDR1 reads SEHNR; CDR2 reads FQNEAQ (reference sequence). This CDR3 is 14 amino acids long. The CDR3 DNA follows: TGTGCCAGCAGCTTAGGTGTAGGAGGAGAGACCCAGTACTTC. This gives the protein CASSLGVGGETQYF.

This clonotype has more than one count but fewer than ten. The chain couples TRBV5-1 to TRBJ2-7, with TRBD2 identical over 7 bases. Germline V lookup: CDR1 SGHRS, CDR2 YFSETQ. The CDR3 sequence is 15 residues long. With 0 bases clipped from V and 0 bases from J, the junction kept 3 bases outside the gene matches. CDR3 residues: CASSLELASSYEQYF. CDR3 nucleotide sequence: TGCGCCAGCAGCTTGGAACTAGCGAGCTCCTACGAGCAGTACTTC. Combining the CDR3 with reference TRBV5-1 and TRBJ2-7 gives the whole variable domain KAGVTQTPRYLIKTRGQQVTLSCSPISGHRSVSWYQQTPGQGLQFLFEYFSETQRNKGNFPGRFSGRQFSNSRSEMNVSTLELGDSALYLCASSLELASSYEQYFGPGTRLTVT.

The genes are TRBV10-2 and TRBJ2-7, with 7 bases aligning to TRBD2. Trimming removed 0 bases from V and 0 bases from J; junction bases left unmatched: 11. The CDR3 consists of 18 residues. CDR1 and CDR2 from the germline V gene are WSHSY and SAAADI. Here the CDR3 reads CASSESRSGKIRSYEQYF. The CDR3 nucleotides read TGCGCCAGCAGTGAGTCGAGAAGCGGGAAAATCCGCTCCTACGAGCAGTACTTC.